This entry describes one T cell receptor beta chain. Its specificity is not known. According to the study, genomic DNA was the template for TCR beta VDJ and CDR3 profiling. TCRdb independently ran MiXCR on the reads; one entry per CDR3 protein. The sample shows 200,000 or so distinct CDR3 sequences, 50% to 75% of them seen only once. The CDR3 spans 16 residues. CDR1 is SEHNR, CDR2 FQNEAQ, per germline (reference sequence). The V gene end was trimmed by 2 bases and the J gene end by 2 bases; junction bases not matched to a gene: 2. The sample is drawn from a study of CD8+CD57+ T cells in acquired aplastic anemia. Broader study findings: It was found that fewer than 35 CD8+ CDR3 sequences were shared between patients and controls.

The receptor was isolated from a human donor with severe aplastic anemia or a healthy control (not recorded which). The chain combines TRBV7-9 with TRBJ2-3; 12 bases match TRBD2. The material sequenced was sorted CD4+, CD8+, or CD8+CD57+ T cells (not recorded which) from PBMCs. The CDR3 region is CASSLLAGGHTDTQYF. For the CDR3, the DNA is TGTGCCAGCAGCTTACTAGCGGGGGGGCACACAGATACGCAGTATTTT.